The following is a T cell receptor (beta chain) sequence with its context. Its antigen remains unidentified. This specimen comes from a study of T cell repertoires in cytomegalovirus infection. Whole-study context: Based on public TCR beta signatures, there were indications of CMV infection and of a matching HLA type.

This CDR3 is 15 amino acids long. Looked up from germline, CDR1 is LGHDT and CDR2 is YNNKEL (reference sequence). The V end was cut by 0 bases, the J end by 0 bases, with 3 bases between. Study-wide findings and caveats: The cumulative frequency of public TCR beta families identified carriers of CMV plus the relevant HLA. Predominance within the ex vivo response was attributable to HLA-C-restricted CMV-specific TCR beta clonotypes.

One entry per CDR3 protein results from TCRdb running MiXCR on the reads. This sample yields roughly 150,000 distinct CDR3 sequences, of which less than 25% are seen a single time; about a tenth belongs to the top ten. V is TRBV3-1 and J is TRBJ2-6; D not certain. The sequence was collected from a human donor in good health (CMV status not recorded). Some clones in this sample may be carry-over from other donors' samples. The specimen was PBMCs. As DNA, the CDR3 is TGTGCCAGCAGCCAAGAGCACTCTGGGGCCAACGTCCTGACTTTC. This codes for CASSQEHSGANVLTF.